This entry lists 16 T cell receptor beta chains sequenced from one sample in a study of blood T cell repertoires in COVID-19. Data came from immunoSEQ multiplex PCR; TCRdb stores just in-frame clones and leaves some out. This sample has approximately 220,000 clones, with around four fifths found just once. The sample was peripheral blood. The receptors shown here come from a woman in her forties or fifties with acute or convalescent COVID-19.

The chain joins TRBV6-6 to TRBJ1-5; a weak D match, TRBD1 (6 bases). The CDR3 sequence is 15 residues long. V lost 2 bases to trimming and J lost 5 bases, with 13 bases between them. Germline V gives CDR1 MNHNY, CDR2 SVGAGI (reference sequence). The CDR3 DNA reads TGTGCCAGCAGTTACACCCAACAGGGACATCAGCCCCAGCATTTT. Protein sequence: CASSYTQQGHQPQHF.

The rearrangement links TRBV12-5 to TRBJ2-1, with D tentatively TRBD2 (5 bases). Trimming took off 6 bases at V and 6 bases at J, with 9 bases between the two ends. The germline CDR1 and CDR2 sequences are LGHNT and FRNRAP. This CDR3 is built from 12 residues. The DNA for the CDR3 is TGTGCTAGTGGACCTGGACTCAATGAGCAGTTCTTC. Translated: CASGPGLNEQFF. The whole variable domain, remainder taken from reference TRBV12-5 and TRBJ2-1, is DARVTQTPRHKVTEMGQEVTMRCQPILGHNTVFWYRQTMMQGLELLAYFRNRAPLDDSGMPKDRFSAEMPDATLATLKIQPSEPRDSAVYFCASGPGLNEQFFGPGTRLTVL.

The chain carries TRBV27 and TRBJ2-2; 12 bases line up with TRBD2. The V gene end was trimmed by 5 bases and the J gene end by 7 bases; junction bases not matched to a gene: 8. Germline CDR1 is MNHEY and CDR2 is SMNVEV (reference sequence). This CDR3 has 16 amino acids. CDR3 DNA sequence: TGTGCCAGCAGTCCTAGGACTAGCGGGGCCCACGGGGAGCTGTTTTTT. It yields the protein CASSPRTSGAHGELFF.

V is TRBV7-3 and J is TRBJ2-3; D ambiguous. Germline-derived CDR1 and CDR2 are SGHTA and FQGTGA. V gave up 1 base and J gave up 0 bases, with 11 bases separating them. This CDR3 contains 16 residues. The CDR3 DNA reads TGTGCCAGCAGCTTAAGTCCCTCTACTAGCACAGATACGCAGTATTTT. This translates into CASSLSPSTSTDTQYF.

This rearrangement joins TRBV6-5 to TRBJ2-7, with TRBD2 identical over 9 bases. Germline CDR1 MNHEY, CDR2 SVGAGI. This CDR3 comprises 13 residues. V was clipped by 6 bases and J by 5 bases; unmatched bases: 5. The CDR3 DNA reads as TGTGCCAGCAGAACCTTAGCGGGAGACGAGCAGTACTTC. As protein: CASRTLAGDEQYF.

The V gene is TRBV9, the J gene TRBJ2-3; a possible D gene is TRBD2 (5 bases). CDR1 is SGDLS, CDR2 YYNGEE, per germline. This CDR3 is built from 15 residues. V gave up 0 bases and J gave up 7 bases, with 15 bases separating them. In DNA, the CDR3 is TGTGCCAGCAGCGTAGTAGGACTGGCGCCTAATACGCAGTATTTT. Translating it yields CASSVVGLAPNTQYF.

The chain has TRBV6-5 and TRBJ2-2, with TRBD2 matching over 8 bases. After removal of 8 bases from V and 6 bases from J, the junction contained 8 bases not matched to a gene. Germline V gene data show CDR1 as MNHEY and CDR2 as SVGAGI. This CDR3 is 14 amino acids long. CDR3 loop: CASRGTSGSGELFF. CDR3 nucleotides: TGTGCCAGCCGGGGAACTAGCGGATCCGGGGAGCTGTTTTTT.

This clone was observed a single time. The rearrangement uses TRBV5-6 and TRBJ2-7; D gene unclear. The CDR3 spans 13 residues. V was clipped by 2 bases and J by 3 bases, with 9 bases between them. Germline V gene lookup returns CDR1 SGHDT and CDR2 YYEEEE. The CDR3 DNA is TGTGCCAGCAGCTTTTCCTACGGCTACGAGCAGTACTTC. This encodes CASSFSYGYEQYF.

This clone was seen a few times. The chain has TRBV25-1 and TRBJ2-7, with 8 bases that match TRBD1. CDR1 is MGHDK, CDR2 SYGVNS, per germline. This CDR3 comprises 16 residues. The junction had 10 bases not matched to a gene; V was cut back by 3 bases and J by 3 bases. DNA for the CDR3: TGTGCCAGCAGTGATCCGGGGACAGGAAAATTCTACGAGCAGTACTTC. Translation gives CASSDPGTGKFYEQYF.

The chain recombines TRBV10-3 with TRBJ2-3; TRBD1 matches at 7 bases. The ends lost 11 bases at V and 3 bases at J; junction bases unmatched: 14. This CDR3 is 15 amino acids long. The V gene's germline CDR1 is ENHRY and CDR2 SYGVKD. CDR3 sequence: CALSGGGRRTDTQYF. CDR3 sequence (DNA): TGTGCCCTATCAGGGGGTGGTCGGCGGACAGATACGCAGTATTTT.

This chain joins TRBV2 and TRBJ2-1, with D possibly matching TRBD1 (7 bases). Trimming left V 3 bases short and J 4 bases short, with 16 bases between. Per germline, CDR1 SNHLY and CDR2 FYNNEI. The CDR3 is made up of 16 amino acids. The CDR3 protein is CASSEEGRGQYNEQFF. CDR3 coding DNA: TGTGCCAGCAGTGAGGAAGGGCGGGGACAGTACAATGAGCAGTTCTTC.

CDR3 amino acids: CASSPRRDKNTGELFF. Written as DNA, the CDR3 is TGTGCCAGCAGCCCCCGGAGGGATAAGAACACCGGGGAGCTGTTTTTT. The chain is built from TRBV13 and TRBJ2-2; D is perhaps TRBD2 (6 bases). Between the trimmed V and J ends, which lost 5 bases and 1 base, there was a span of 14 bases. The germline gives CDR1 PRHDT, CDR2 FYEKMQ (reference sequence). This CDR3 contains 16 residues.

V usage is TRBV14 and J usage is TRBJ1-6; 8 bases agree with TRBD1. V gave up 1 base and J gave up 8 bases; unmatched junction bases: 10. The CDR3 runs to 17 residues. Germline CDR1 SGHDN, CDR2 FVKESK. The CDR3 protein is CASSQGGRTGNDSPLHF. The CDR3, as DNA: TGTGCCAGCAGCCAAGGAGGGAGGACAGGGAACGATTCACCCCTCCACTTT. The whole variable domain, filled in from reference TRBV14 and TRBJ1-6, reads EAGVTQFPSHSVIEKGQTVTLRCDPISGHDNLYWYRRVMGKEIKFLLHFVKESKQDESGMPNNRFLAERTGGTYSTLKVQPAELEDSGVYFCASSQGGRTGNDSPLHFGNGTRLTVT.

The chain employs TRBV14 and TRBJ2-2; 15 bases map to TRBD2. Germline V CDR1 and CDR2: SGHDN, FVKESK. There are 16 residues in the CDR3. J gave up 6 bases and V 4 bases, and 3 bases lay outside the gene matches. For the CDR3, the DNA is TGTGCCAGCAGCCGGACTAGCGGGAGGGTAGCCGGGGAGCTGTTTTTT. Its translation: CASSRTSGRVAGELFF.

The chain carries TRBV6-6 and TRBJ2-5, with D possibly TRBD1 on 6 matching bases. Trimming removed 0 bases at V and 1 base at J, with 9 bases between. The V gene's germline CDR1 is MNHNY and CDR2 SVGAGI (reference sequence). The CDR3 length is 15 residues. CDR3 coding DNA: TGTGCCAGCAGTTACTCATGGGGGCTCCAAGAGACCCAGTACTTC. Protein: CASSYSWGLQETQYF.

The rearrangement links TRBV29-1 to TRBJ2-1; 7 bases fit TRBD1. CDR1 is SQVTM and CDR2 is ANQGSEA in the germline V gene. The CDR3 consists of 13 residues. V was pared by 5 bases and J by 9 bases, with 10 bases of the junction left unmatched. Written as DNA, the CDR3 is TGCAGCGTTCCGACAGGGAACCTCCTTGAGCAGTTCTTC. It is translated as CSVPTGNLLEQFF.